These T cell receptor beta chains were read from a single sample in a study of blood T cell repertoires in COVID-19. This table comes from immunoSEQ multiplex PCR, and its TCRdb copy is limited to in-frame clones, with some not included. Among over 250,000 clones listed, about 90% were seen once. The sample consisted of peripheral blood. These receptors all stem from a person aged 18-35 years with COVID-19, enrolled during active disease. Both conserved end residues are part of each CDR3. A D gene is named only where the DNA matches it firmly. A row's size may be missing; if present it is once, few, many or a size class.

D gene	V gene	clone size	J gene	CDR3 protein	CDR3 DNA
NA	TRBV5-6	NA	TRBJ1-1	CASSLTGTEAFF	TGTGCCAGCAGCTTGACCGGCACTGAAGCTTTCTTT
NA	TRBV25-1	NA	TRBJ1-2	CASSDRGGYGYTF	TGTGCCAGCAGTGACAGGGGTGGCTATGGCTACACCTTC
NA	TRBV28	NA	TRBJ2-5	CASNPGWGDHEETQYF	TGTGCCAGCAACCCCGGGTGGGGGGACCACGAAGAGACCCAGTACTTC
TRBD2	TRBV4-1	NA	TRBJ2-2	CASSQALAGVAGELFF	TGCGCCAGCAGCCAAGCCCTAGCGGGAGTTGCCGGGGAGCTGTTTTTT
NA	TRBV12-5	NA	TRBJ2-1	CASGPGVGGLNEQFF	TGTGCTAGTGGCCCCGGGGTCGGAGGTCTCAATGAGCAGTTCTTC
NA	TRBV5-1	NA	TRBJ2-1	CATQPDSNYNEQFF	TGCGCCACCCAGCCGGACAGTAACTACAATGAGCAGTTCTTC
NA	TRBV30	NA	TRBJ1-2	CAWRAVGYTF	TGTGCCTGGAGAGCGGTTGGCTACACCTTC
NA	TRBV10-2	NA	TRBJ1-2	CASSGPDGLPYGYTF	TGCGCCAGCAGTGGCCCGGACGGACTTCCCTATGGCTACACCTTC
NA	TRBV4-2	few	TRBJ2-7	CASSQGVRKTYEQYF	TGTGCCAGCAGCCAAGGAGTAAGAAAAACCTACGAGCAGTACTTC
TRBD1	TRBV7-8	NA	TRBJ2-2	CASSSDRANTGELFF	TGTGCCAGCAGCTCGGACAGGGCAAACACCGGGGAGCTGTTTTTT
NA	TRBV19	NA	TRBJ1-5	CASSITVLNQPQHF	TGTGCCAGTAGTATTACAGTCCTCAATCAGCCCCAGCATTTT
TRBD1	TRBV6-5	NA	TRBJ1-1	CATALGQTMNTEAFF	TGTGCCACGGCCTTGGGACAGACGATGAACACTGAAGCTTTCTTT
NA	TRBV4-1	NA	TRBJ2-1	CASSPSPYGGYNEQFF	TGCGCCAGCAGCCCCTCACCGTACGGCGGGTACAATGAGCAGTTCTTC
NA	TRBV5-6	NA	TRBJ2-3	CASSWGQSTDTQYF	TGTGCCAGCAGCTGGGGACAAAGCACAGATACGCAGTATTTT
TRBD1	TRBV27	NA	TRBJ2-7	CASSLSGQGTYEQYF	TGTGCCAGCAGCCTGTCGGGACAGGGAACCTACGAGCAGTACTTC
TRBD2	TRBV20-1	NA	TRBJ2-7	CSASTLFGLAGGGYEQYF	TGCAGTGCTAGTACTCTATTCGGTCTAGCGGGAGGGGGCTACGAGCAGTACTTC
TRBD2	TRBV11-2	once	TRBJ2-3	CASSLGGGGRSADTQYF	TGTGCCAGCAGCTTAGGGGGGGGAGGCAGGAGCGCAGATACGCAGTATTTT